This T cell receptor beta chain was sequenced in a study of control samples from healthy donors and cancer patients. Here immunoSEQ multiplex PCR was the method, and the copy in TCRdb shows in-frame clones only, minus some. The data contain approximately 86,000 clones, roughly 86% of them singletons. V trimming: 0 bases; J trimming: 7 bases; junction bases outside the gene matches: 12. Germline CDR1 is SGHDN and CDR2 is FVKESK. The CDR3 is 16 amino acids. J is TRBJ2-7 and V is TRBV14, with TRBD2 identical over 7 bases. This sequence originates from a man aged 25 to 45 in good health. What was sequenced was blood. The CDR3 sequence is CASSQDREGRGREQYF. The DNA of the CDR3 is TGTGCCAGCAGCCAAGATAGGGAGGGCCGCGGGCGGGAGCAGTACTTC.